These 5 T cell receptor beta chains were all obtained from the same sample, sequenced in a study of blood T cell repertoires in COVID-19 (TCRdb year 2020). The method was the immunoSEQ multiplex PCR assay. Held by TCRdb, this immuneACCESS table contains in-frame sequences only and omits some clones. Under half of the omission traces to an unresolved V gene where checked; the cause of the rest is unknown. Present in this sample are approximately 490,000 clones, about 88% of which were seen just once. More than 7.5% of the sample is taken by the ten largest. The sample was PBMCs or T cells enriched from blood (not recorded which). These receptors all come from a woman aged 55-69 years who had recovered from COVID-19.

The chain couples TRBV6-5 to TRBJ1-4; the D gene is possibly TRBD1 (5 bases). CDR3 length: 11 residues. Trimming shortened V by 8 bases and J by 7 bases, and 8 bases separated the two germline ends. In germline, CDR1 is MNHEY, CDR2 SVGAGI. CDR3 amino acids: CASGAAEKLFF. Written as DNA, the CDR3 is TGTGCCAGCGGGGCGGCTGAAAAACTGTTTTTT.

This CDR3 is CASSLKYPGEISGNTIYF. The CDR3 DNA sequence: TGTGCCAGCAGCTTAAAATACCCAGGCGAAATTTCTGGAAACACCATATATTTT. V is TRBV7-8 and J is TRBJ1-3; D is uncertain. V was shortened by 2 bases and J by 1 base, with 18 bases between the two germline ends. The CDR3 has 18 residues. In germline, CDR1 is SGHVS, CDR2 FQNEAQ.

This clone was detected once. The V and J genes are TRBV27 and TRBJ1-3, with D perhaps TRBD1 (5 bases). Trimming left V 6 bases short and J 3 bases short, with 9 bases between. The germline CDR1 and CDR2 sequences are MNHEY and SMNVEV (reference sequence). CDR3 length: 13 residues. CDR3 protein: CASSRVGGNTIYF. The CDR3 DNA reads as TGTGCCAGCAGCAGGGTGGGTGGAAACACCATATATTTT.

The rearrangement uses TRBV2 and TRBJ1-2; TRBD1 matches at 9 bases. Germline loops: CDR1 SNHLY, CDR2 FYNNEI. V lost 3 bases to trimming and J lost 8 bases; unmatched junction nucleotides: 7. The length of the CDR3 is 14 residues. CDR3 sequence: CASSDRTGVPGYTF. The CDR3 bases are TGTGCCAGCAGTGACAGGACAGGGGTGCCCGGCTACACCTTC.

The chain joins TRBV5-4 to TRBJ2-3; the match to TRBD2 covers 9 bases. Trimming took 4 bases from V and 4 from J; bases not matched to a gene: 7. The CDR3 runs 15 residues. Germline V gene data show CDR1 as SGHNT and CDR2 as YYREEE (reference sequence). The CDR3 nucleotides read TGTGCCAGCAGCCCCGGGACTAGCCGGGCAGATACGCAGTATTTT. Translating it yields CASSPGTSRADTQYF.